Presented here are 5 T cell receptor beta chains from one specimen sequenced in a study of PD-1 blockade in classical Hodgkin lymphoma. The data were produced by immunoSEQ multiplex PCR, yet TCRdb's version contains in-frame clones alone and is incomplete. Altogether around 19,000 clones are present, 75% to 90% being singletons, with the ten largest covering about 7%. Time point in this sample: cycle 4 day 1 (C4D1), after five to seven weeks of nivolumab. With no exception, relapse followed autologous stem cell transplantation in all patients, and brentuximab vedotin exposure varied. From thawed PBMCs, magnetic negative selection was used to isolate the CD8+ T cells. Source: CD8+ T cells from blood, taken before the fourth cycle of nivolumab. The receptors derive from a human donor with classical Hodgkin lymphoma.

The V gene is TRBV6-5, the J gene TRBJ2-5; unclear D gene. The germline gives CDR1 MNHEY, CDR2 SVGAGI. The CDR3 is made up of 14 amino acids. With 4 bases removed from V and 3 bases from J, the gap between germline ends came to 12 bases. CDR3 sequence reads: CASSSLEEKETQYF. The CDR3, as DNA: TGTGCCAGCAGTTCTCTTGAGGAGAAAGAGACCCAGTACTTC.

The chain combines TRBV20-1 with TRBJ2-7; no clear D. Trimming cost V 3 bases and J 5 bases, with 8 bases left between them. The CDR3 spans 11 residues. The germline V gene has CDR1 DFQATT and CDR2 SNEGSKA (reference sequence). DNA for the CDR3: TGCAGTGCTAGGTACGTGGACGAGCAGTACTTC. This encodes CSARYVDEQYF.

CDR3 protein: CASTPTGFGTEAFF. The CDR3 DNA is TGTGCCAGTACTCCAACAGGGTTTGGGACTGAAGCTTTCTTT. The chain carries TRBV19 and TRBJ1-1; a possible D gene is TRBD1 (6 bases). Germline CDR1 and CDR2: LNHDA and SQIVND (reference sequence). This CDR3 is 14 amino acids long. Deletions cut 7 bases from V and 5 bases from J, with 17 bases between.

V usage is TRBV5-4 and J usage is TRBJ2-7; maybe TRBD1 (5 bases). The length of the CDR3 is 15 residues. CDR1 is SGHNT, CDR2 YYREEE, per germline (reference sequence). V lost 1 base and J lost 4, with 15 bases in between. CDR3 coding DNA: TGTGCCAGCAGCTTGTCAAAGGGGCTAGTGTACGAGCAGTACTTC. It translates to CASSLSKGLVYEQYF.

The CDR3 coding sequence is TGTGCCAGCAGTTACTCGAATACAGGGACCGGGGAGCTGTTTTTT. Translation: CASSYSNTGTGELFF. The chain links TRBV6-5 to TRBJ2-2; a weak D match, TRBD1 (6 bases). Trimming cost V 0 bases and J 5 bases, with 10 bases left between them. From germline, CDR1 is MNHEY and CDR2 SVGAGI. This CDR3 is 15 amino acids long.